A selection of T cell receptor beta chains follows, all from one sample in a study of T cell repertoires in cytomegalovirus infection. What these receptors recognize is not known. TCRdb recomputed calls from the reads with MiXCR, one row per CDR3 protein. Here the sample spans around 570,000 distinct CDR3 sequences, over 35% being singletons. The sequencing here drew on cultured PBMCs, taken from culture after CMV antigen stimulation. These receptors were obtained from a human donor in good health (CMV status not recorded). Some clones in this sample may be carry-over from other donors' samples. Both conserved end residues are part of each CDR3. The order of the fields is J gene, V gene, clone size, D gene, CDR3 protein, CDR3 DNA. D genes are given only for firm matches. Clone size is shown for a subset of rows, as once, few, many or a class of expanded clone.

j_gene: TRBJ1-5
v_gene: TRBV7-6
abundance: -
d_gene: -
CDR3aa: CASRRPGAGPRPQHF
CDR3nt: TGTGCCAGCAGACGGCCCGGCGCCGGCCCTAGGCCCCAGCATTTT

j_gene: TRBJ1-5
v_gene: TRBV7-9
abundance: -
d_gene: -
CDR3aa: CASAREGNQPQHF
CDR3nt: TGTGCCAGCGCCAGGGAGGGGAATCAGCCCCAGCATTTT

j_gene: TRBJ2-2
v_gene: TRBV19
abundance: few
d_gene: -
CDR3aa: CASSPRAQNTGELFF
CDR3nt: TGTGCCAGTAGCCCCCGGGCACAGAACACCGGGGAGCTGTTTTTT

j_gene: TRBJ2-7
v_gene: TRBV6-5
abundance: -
d_gene: -
CDR3aa: CASSSPDNSYEQYF
CDR3nt: TGTGCCAGCAGTTCCCCGGACAACTCCTACGAGCAGTACTTC

j_gene: TRBJ2-3
v_gene: TRBV11-2
abundance: -
d_gene: TRBD2
CDR3aa: CASSLRLPPGLAGQFPRTDTQYF
CDR3nt: TGTGCCAGCAGCTTACGCCTACCCCCGGGACTAGCGGGTCAATTTCCGCGCACAGATACGCAGTATTTT

j_gene: TRBJ2-1
v_gene: TRBV12-3/TRBV12-4
abundance: -
d_gene: -
CDR3aa: CASSLGSADEQFF
CDR3nt: TGTGCCAGCAGTTTAGGTAGTGCGGATGAGCAGTTCTTC

j_gene: TRBJ2-3
v_gene: TRBV4-2
abundance: -
d_gene: TRBD1
CDR3aa: CASSQDRGQGVADTQYF
CDR3nt: TGTGCCAGCAGCCAAGATCGGGGACAGGGAGTAGCAGATACGCAGTATTTT

j_gene: TRBJ1-1
v_gene: TRBV19
abundance: -
d_gene: TRBD1
CDR3aa: CASRNRGLRAMNTEAFF
CDR3nt: TGTGCCAGTAGAAACAGGGGGTTACGGGCGATGAACACTGAAGCTTTCTTT

j_gene: TRBJ2-3
v_gene: TRBV29-1
abundance: -
d_gene: TRBD1
CDR3aa: CSVPPGGVGTDTQYF
CDR3nt: TGCAGCGTTCCCCCAGGGGGCGTCGGAACAGATACGCAGTATTTT

j_gene: TRBJ2-7
v_gene: TRBV6-2/TRBV6-3
abundance: -
d_gene: TRBD2
CDR3aa: CASSSRLAGTDEQYF
CDR3nt: TGTGCCAGCAGTTCACGACTAGCGGGAACCGACGAGCAGTACTTC